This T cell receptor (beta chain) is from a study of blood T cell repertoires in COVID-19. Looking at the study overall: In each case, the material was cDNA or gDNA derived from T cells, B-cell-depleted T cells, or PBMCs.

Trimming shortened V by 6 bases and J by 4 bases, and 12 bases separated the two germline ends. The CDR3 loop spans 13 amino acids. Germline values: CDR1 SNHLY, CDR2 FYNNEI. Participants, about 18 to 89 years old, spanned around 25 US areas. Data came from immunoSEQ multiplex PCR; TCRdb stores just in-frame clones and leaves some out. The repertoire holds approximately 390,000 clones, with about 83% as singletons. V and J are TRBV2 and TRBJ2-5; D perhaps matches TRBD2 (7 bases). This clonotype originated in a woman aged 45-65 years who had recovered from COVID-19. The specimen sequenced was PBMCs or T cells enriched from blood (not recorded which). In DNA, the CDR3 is TGTGCCAGCAGGGGCGGGGGCAGAGAGACCCAGTACTTC. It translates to CASRGGGRETQYF. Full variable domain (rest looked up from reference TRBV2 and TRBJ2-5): EPEVTQTPSHQVTQMGQEVILRCVPISNHLYFYWYRQILGQKVEFLVSFYNNEISEKSEIFDDQFSVERPDGSNFTLKIRSTKLEDSAMYFCASRGGGRETQYFGPGTRLLVL.